The 7 T cell receptor beta chains below all came from one sample that was sequenced in a study of blood T cell repertoires in COVID-19. Sequenced by immunoSEQ multiplex PCR; TCRdb stores in-frame clones only, minus some. There are some 190,000 clones in the sample; about 88% occur only once, and roughly 6.2% lies in the top ten. Specimen: peripheral blood. These TCRs come from a woman in her forties who had recovered from COVID-19.

The chain carries TRBV12-3 or TRBV12-4 and TRBJ1-2; possible D gene TRBD1, 5 bases. This CDR3 region has 13 residues. Trimming took off 6 bases at V and 3 bases at J, with 11 bases between the two ends. The CDR3 bases are TGTGCCAGCAGGGCGACAGATCACTATGGCTACACCTTC. Translating gives CASRATDHYGYTF.

In its sample, this clone was seen once. The rearrangement links TRBV9 to TRBJ2-7, with D tentatively TRBD2 (5 bases). This CDR3 is built from 16 residues. CDR1 and CDR2 from the germline V gene are SGDLS and YYNGEE. Trimming shortened V by 3 bases and J by 7 bases, and 23 bases separated the two germline ends. The CDR3 region has the DNA TGTGCCAGCAGCGCCCACTCGAGGGAGTGGCCGAATGAGCAGTACTTC. As protein: CASSAHSREWPNEQYF.

This chain links TRBV2 with TRBJ1-5; tentative D call: TRBD1 (5 bases). The V end was cut by 8 bases, the J end by 2 bases, with 10 bases between. The CDR3 has 13 amino acids. Germline CDR1 is SNHLY and CDR2 is FYNNEI. CDR3: CASGRGGNQPQHF. The CDR3 DNA follows: TGTGCCAGCGGGCGGGGGGGCAATCAGCCCCAGCATTTT.

The chain combines TRBV7-9 with TRBJ2-3, with 13 bases matching TRBD2. This CDR3 contains 19 residues. V shed 5 bases and J 0 bases; nucleotides not matched to a gene: 11. Germline V CDR1 and CDR2: SEHNR, FQNEAQ (reference sequence). The CDR3: CASSIGLAGVSKSTDTQYF. CDR3 sequence (DNA): TGTGCCAGCAGCATCGGACTAGCGGGAGTCTCCAAGAGCACAGATACGCAGTATTTT. The variable domain in full, with the rest retrieved from reference TRBV7-9 and TRBJ2-3, is DTGVSQNPRHKITKRGQNVTFRCDPISEHNRLYWYRQTLGQGPEFLTYFQNEAQLEKSRLLSDRFSAERPKGSFSTLEIQRTEQGDSAMYLCASSIGLAGVSKSTDTQYFGPGTRLTVL.

This clone was counted a single time. The V call is TRBV7-6, the J call TRBJ2-7; 12 bases fit TRBD1. The CDR3 runs 15 residues. With 1 base clipped from V and 6 bases from J, the junction kept 4 bases outside the gene matches. Germline CDR1 and CDR2: SGHVS and FNYEAQ. Here the CDR3 DNA reads TGTGCCAGCAGCTTAGGGGACAGGGGGCTAGGCGAGCAGTACTTC. It specifies CASSLGDRGLGEQYF.

The chain couples TRBV18 to TRBJ2-5; the match to TRBD1 covers 9 bases. Germline trimming cut 0 bases from V and 5 bases from J; bases unmatched to any gene: 4. Germline CDR1 reads KGHSH; CDR2 reads LQKENI. The length of the CDR3 is 15 residues. The CDR3 region has the DNA TGTGCCAGCTCACCACCGACAGGGGGAATGGAGACCCAGTACTTC. Protein: CASSPPTGGMETQYF.

This chain uses TRBV3-1 (or the pseudogene TRBV3-2) with TRBJ2-1; D unresolved. The V end was cut by 0 bases, the J end by 0 bases, with 15 bases between. CDR1 and CDR2 from the germline V gene are LGHDT and YNNKEL (reference sequence). The CDR3 sequence is 18 residues long. As DNA, the CDR3 is TGTGCCAGCAGCCAAGATCATTTTCCCGAGAGCTCCTACAATGAGCAGTTCTTC. This translates into CASSQDHFPESSYNEQFF.